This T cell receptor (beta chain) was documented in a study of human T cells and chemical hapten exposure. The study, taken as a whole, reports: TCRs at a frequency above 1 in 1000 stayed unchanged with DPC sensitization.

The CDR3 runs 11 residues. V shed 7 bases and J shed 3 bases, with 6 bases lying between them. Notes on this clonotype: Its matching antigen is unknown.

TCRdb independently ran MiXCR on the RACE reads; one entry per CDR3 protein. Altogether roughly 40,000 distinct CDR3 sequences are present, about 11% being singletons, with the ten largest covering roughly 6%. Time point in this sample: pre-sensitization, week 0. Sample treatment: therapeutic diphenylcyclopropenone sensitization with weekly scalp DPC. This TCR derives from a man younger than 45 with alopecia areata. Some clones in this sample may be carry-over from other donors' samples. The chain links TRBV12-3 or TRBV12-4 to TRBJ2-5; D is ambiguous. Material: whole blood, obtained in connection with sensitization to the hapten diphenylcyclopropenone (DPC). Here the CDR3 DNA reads TGTGCCAGCATCAGGAAAGAGACCCAGTACTTC. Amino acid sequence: CASIRKETQYF.